This TCR beta chain was found in a study of OX40 agonist ivuxolimab in advanced cancers. Whole-study findings and limits: There were, on average, more expanded clones in CD8+ T cells than in CD4+. Clonal expansion by week 6 occurred in CD4+ and CD8+ blood T cells (at 0.1 to 3.0 mg/kg).

CDR1 SGHVS and CDR2 FQNEAQ come from the germline V gene. CDR3 length equals 22 residues. With 5 bases clipped from V and 1 base from J, the junction kept 20 bases outside the gene matches. This clone came up a few times. Its target is not known. Data came from immunoSEQ multiplex PCR; TCRdb stores just in-frame clones and leaves some out. The sample includes over 70,000 clones, 75% to 90% of them seen just once. The receptor's source is an adult with an advanced solid tumor such as melanoma, head and neck, liver or kidney cancer. This rearrangement joins TRBV7-8 to TRBJ2-2, with 12 bases that match TRBD1. Specimen: CD4+ or CD8+ T cells sorted from blood, collected in a trial of the OX40 agonist ivuxolimab. The CDR3 is CASSPRPYSGTGGSRNTGELFF. The CDR3 DNA reads as TGTGCCAGCAGCCCACGCCCCTATTCCGGGACAGGGGGCAGTAGGAACACCGGGGAGCTGTTTTTT.